Detailed here is one T cell receptor beta chain. The antigen is undetermined. TCRdb's copy holds only in-frame clones and misses some; the assay was immunoSEQ multiplex PCR. The sample shows about 95,000 clones, roughly 80% of them seen only once. This record comes from a study of radiotherapy plus CTLA-4 blockade in lung cancer. Chemo-refractory metastatic non-small-cell lung cancer patients underwent focal radiation alongside CTLA-4 blockade with ipilimumab. Points from the study as a whole: Reportedly, early blood T cell clone dynamics best predicted response, with interferon-beta. Expansion of tumor-derived TCR clones was observed in blood after radiotherapy plus ipilimumab.

The receptor was derived from a human donor with non-small cell lung cancer who had stable disease on radiotherapy plus ipilimumab. Specimen: peripheral blood, collected from a patient treated with radiotherapy plus ipilimumab.

For the CDR3, the DNA is TGTGCCAGCAGCCTCCTGCCCGACAGGGATGGACCGAATGAGCAGTTCTTC. It specifies CASSLLPDRDGPNEQFF. V and J are TRBV14 and TRBJ2-1; 7 nucleotides agree with TRBD1. J lost 7 bases, V lost 4 bases, and 16 bases had no gene match. The CDR3 is made up of 17 amino acids. Germline CDR1 reads SGHDN; CDR2 reads FVKESK.